The text below deals with one T cell receptor (beta chain). Its antigen is not known. Profiling relied on immunoSEQ multiplex PCR, and the TCRdb table lists in-frame clones only, not all of them. This sample has some 130,000 clones, with about 91% found just once. The sample belongs to a study of T cell responses to AZD1222 COVID-19 vaccine. Study results and caveats: Among the donors, most were white British and more were female, and clonal diversity was possibly underestimated. Reports indicate that nearly half of spike-specific TCRs are directed at unmutated variant regions.

This CDR3 spans 12 amino acids. The germline gives CDR1 SSHAT, CDR2 FNYEAQ (reference sequence). The starting material was peripheral blood, obtained 28 days after the second AZD1222 dose. This chain uses TRBV7-7 with TRBJ1-6; tentatively, D is TRBD1 (6 bases). This clonotype was sampled from an adult who received the AZD1222 COVID-19 vaccine. Written as DNA, the CDR3 is TGTGCTAGTTGTAGCAGGGGTTCACCCCTCCACTTT. Translation gives CASCSRGSPLHF.